Below, one T cell receptor (beta chain) is given with its context. Its cognate antigen is unknown. The sample belongs to a study of shared clonotypes between healthy human individuals. All donors were healthy HIV-negative adults lacking recent acute infections or vaccinations. Adult Caucasians living in Nashville, Tennessee made up all of the donors. Clones were sequenced by immunoSEQ multiplex PCR, and TCRdb holds only the in-frame ones, with some missing. The table has approximately 530,000 clones, 95% to 96% seen once. The CDR3 consists of 13 residues. Trimming took 4 bases from V and 5 from J, leaving 12 bases between them. Looked up from germline, CDR1 is SGHRS and CDR2 is YFSETQ. General study results and limits: Researchers found naive subsets generally carried larger estimated richness than memory subsets. In having few donors, the study represented limited genetic and exposure-history diversity.

This rearrangement joins TRBV5-1 to TRBJ1-1, with D maybe TRBD1 (5 bases). The sequencing sample was made of naive CD4+ T cells sorted from blood. Subset meaning: CD45RA+ positively selected. The sequence came from a woman in her twenties or thirties in good health. CDR3: CASSNEGLTEAFF. In DNA form, the CDR3 reads TGCGCCAGCAGCAACGAGGGACTTACTGAAGCTTTCTTT. Complete variable domain (other parts from reference TRBV5-1 and TRBJ1-1): KAGVTQTPRYLIKTRGQQVTLSCSPISGHRSVSWYQQTPGQGLQFLFEYFSETQRNKGNFPGRFSGRQFSNSRSEMNVSTLELGDSALYLCASSNEGLTEAFFGQGTRLTVV.